The 18 T cell receptor beta chains listed next were all sequenced from one sample in a study of cytomegalovirus exposure and HLA in healthy donors. Vbeta (60) and Jbeta (13) primers were used in the PCR. TCRdb's table, derived via immunoSEQ multiplex PCR, lists solely in-frame clones and lacks some. In the table there are 110,000 or so clones, around 81% of which are singletons. The sequencing sample was made of PBMCs. The receptors here all came from a woman in her thirties in good health and CMV-seronegative.

This clone was found a few times. The genes are TRBV11-2 and TRBJ1-2, with D maybe TRBD1 (5 bases). Germline-derived CDR1 and CDR2 are SGHAT and FQNNGV. The CDR3 extends over 15 amino acids. The V end was cut by 0 bases, the J end by 4 bases, with 12 bases between. This chain's CDR3 is CASSLEASGPYGYTF. Here the CDR3 DNA reads TGTGCCAGCAGCTTAGAAGCTTCAGGGCCCTATGGCTACACCTTC.

The chain couples TRBV18 to TRBJ2-7; TRBD1 aligns across 8 bases. This CDR3 comprises 16 residues. Germline lookup yields CDR1 KGHSH and CDR2 LQKENI. With V trimmed by 3 bases and J by 3 bases, 10 bases remained unmatched. The CDR3 DNA sequence: TGTGCCAGCTCACCGTCCTCCTCAGGGGGCGGCTACGAGCAGTACTTC. Protein: CASSPSSSGGGYEQYF.

The chain is built from TRBV4-2 and TRBJ1-3; D ambiguous. The V gene lost 0 bases and the J gene lost 0 bases, with 15 bases spanning the gap. The CDR3 covers 18 residues. Germline CDR1 LGHNA, CDR2 YNFKEQ. The CDR3, as DNA: TGTGCCAGCAGCCAAGAGGGAGCTACTACCTACTCTGGAAACACCATATATTTT. Amino acids: CASSQEGATTYSGNTIYF.

The rearrangement joins TRBV27 to TRBJ2-5, with 13 bases identical to TRBD2. There are 16 residues in the CDR3. Per germline, CDR1 MNHEY and CDR2 SMNVEV (reference sequence). V shed 6 bases and J 5 bases; nucleotides not matched to a gene: 9. The CDR3 reads CASSPRTSGRSETQYF. CDR3 bases: TGTGCCAGCAGCCCCAGGACTAGCGGGAGAAGCGAGACCCAGTACTTC.

In this sample, this clone turned up once. The rearrangement links TRBV30 to TRBJ1-1; D not resolved. The V gene lost 0 bases and the J gene lost 0 bases, with 5 bases spanning the gap. CDR3 length: 13 amino acids. CDR1 and CDR2 (germline): GTSNPN, SVGIG (reference sequence). CDR3 region: CAWSVTVNTEAFF. In DNA, the CDR3 is TGTGCCTGGAGTGTCACTGTGAACACTGAAGCTTTCTTT.

V and J are TRBV9 and TRBJ2-3, with TRBD2 as a possible D gene (5 bases). Trimming stripped 0 bases from V and 4 bases from J, with 15 bases between. This CDR3 region has 16 residues. Germline CDR1 SGDLS, CDR2 YYNGEE. CDR3 loop: CASSVVGVGVPDTQYF. The CDR3 DNA is TGTGCCAGCAGCGTAGTCGGGGTCGGGGTCCCAGATACGCAGTATTTT.

The CDR3 nucleotides are TGTGCCAGCAGCCAAGGGACTAGCCACACCGGGGAGCTGTTTTTT. As protein: CASSQGTSHTGELFF. The V gene is TRBV4-2, the J gene TRBJ2-2, with 8 bases matching TRBD2. The CDR3 consists of 15 residues. Germline V gives CDR1 LGHNA, CDR2 YNFKEQ. Trimming cost V 1 base and J 3 bases; bases outside gene matches: 1.

The CDR3 coding sequence is TGCAGCGTTCTCCGGGGGGCGGGCGAGCAGTACTTC. This translates into CSVLRGAGEQYF. The V call is TRBV29-1, the J call TRBJ2-7; D is possibly TRBD2 (7 bases). Germline values: CDR1 SQVTM, CDR2 ANQGSEA. Trimming left V 5 bases short and J 6 bases short, with 14 bases between. This CDR3 region has 12 residues.

The CDR3 sequence is CASRGDRDTGELFF. CDR3 nucleotides: TGTGCCAGCAGGGGGGACAGGGACACCGGGGAGCTGTTTTTT. The chain links TRBV6-5 to TRBJ2-2, with TRBD1 identical over 9 bases. The CDR3 runs to 14 residues. The trim removed 6 bases at V and 3 bases at J, leaving 2 bases unmatched. CDR1 is MNHEY, CDR2 SVGAGI, per germline.

The chain carries TRBV19 and TRBJ2-5; 10 bases agree with TRBD2. The J segment lost 0 bases and the V segment lost 4 bases, leaving 8 bases of the junction unmatched. The CDR3 is made up of 17 amino acids. Germline V gene data show CDR1 as LNHDA and CDR2 as SQIVND (reference sequence). The CDR3 nucleotides are TGTGCCAGTAGTACTCTAGCGGGAGTGGGGTACCAAGAGACCCAGTACTTC. This sequence encodes CASSTLAGVGYQETQYF.

The V call is TRBV5-6, the J call TRBJ1-6; no clear D gene. CDR1 is SGHDT and CDR2 is YYEEEE in the germline V gene. Trimming took 4 bases from V and 9 from J, leaving 20 bases between them. The CDR3 loop spans 16 amino acids. The DNA for the CDR3 is TGTGCCAGCAGCCCCCCTGTGTCGTATCCGGGTTCACCCCTCCACTTT. Amino acid sequence: CASSPPVSYPGSPLHF. Filled out from reference TRBV5-6 and TRBJ1-6, the complete variable domain reads DAGVTQSPTHLIKTRGQQVTLRCSPKSGHDTVSWYQQALGQGPQFIFQYYEEEERQRGNFPDRFSGHQFPNYSSELNVNALLLGDSALYLCASSPPVSYPGSPLHFGNGTRLTVT.

This chain links TRBV29-1 with TRBJ2-5, with TRBD1 as a possible D gene (6 bases). Per germline, CDR1 SQVTM and CDR2 ANQGSEA. Trimming removed 3 bases at V and 5 bases at J, with 16 bases between. The CDR3 length is 14 residues. Here the CDR3 reads CSVEPRQALETQYF. In nucleotides, the CDR3 is TGCAGCGTTGAGCCCAGACAGGCCCTCGAGACCCAGTACTTC.

The V call is TRBV21-1, the J call TRBJ2-7; the table's D call, TRBD2, has no DNA check behind it. TRBV21-1 is a listed pseudogene. This CDR3 is 14 amino acids long. CDR3 nucleotide sequence: TGTGCCAGCAGCAGGGAGGTTCGGATCCACGAGCAGTACTTC. Its protein product is CASSREVRIHEQYF.

This CDR3 reads CASSPQGGRETQYF. In DNA, the CDR3 is TGTGCCAGCAGCCCTCAGGGGGGTAGGGAAACGCAGTATTTT. V is TRBV7-6 and J is TRBJ2-3; tentative D call: TRBD1 (7 bases). Germline CDR1 reads SGHVS; CDR2 reads FNYEAQ. CDR3 length: 14 amino acids. Between the trimmed V and J ends, which lost 5 bases and 9 bases, there was a span of 18 bases. The whole variable domain, filled in from reference TRBV7-6 and TRBJ2-3, reads GAGVSQSPRYKVTKRGQDVALRCDPISGHVSLYWYRQALGQGPEFLTYFNYEAQQDKSGLPNDRFSAERPEGSISTLTIQRTEQRDSAMYRCASSPQGGRETQYFGPGTRLTVL.

J is TRBJ1-2 and V is TRBV4-1, with 7 bases fitting TRBD1. The CDR3 has 15 amino acids. Germline lookup yields CDR1 MGHRA and CDR2 YSYEKL. The junction had 7 bases not matched to a gene; V was cut back by 6 bases and J by 0 bases. CDR3 sequence (DNA): TGCGCCAGCAGTTCGCAGGGGGTGGCTAACTATGGCTACACCTTC. It is translated as CASSSQGVANYGYTF.

This chain uses TRBV5-1 with TRBJ2-7; 8 nucleotides agree with TRBD1. Per germline, CDR1 SGHRS and CDR2 YFSETQ. V lost 4 bases and J lost 3; bases outside the gene matches: 24. The CDR3 runs 20 residues. The CDR3 sequence is CASSPRTGLGTTPSDYEQYF. In DNA form, the CDR3 reads TGCGCCAGCAGCCCCCGGACAGGGCTGGGCACCACCCCATCCGACTACGAGCAGTACTTC.

The chain joins TRBV27 to TRBJ2-1; D is undetermined. V was shortened by 4 bases and J by 0 bases, with 10 bases between the two germline ends. Germline CDR1 MNHEY, CDR2 SMNVEV (reference sequence). CDR3 length: 15 residues. The CDR3 nucleotides are TGTGCCAGCAGTTCCCCATCTAGCTCCTACAATGAGCAGTTCTTC. It encodes CASSSPSSSYNEQFF.

This clone turned up a few times. The V call is TRBV19, the J call TRBJ1-1, with 10 bases lining up with TRBD1. The CDR3 extends over 14 amino acids. After removal of 3 bases from V and 5 bases from J, the junction contained 3 bases not matched to a gene. CDR1 LNHDA and CDR2 SQIVND come from the germline V gene (reference sequence). This CDR3 reads CASSMGTGVTEAFF. The CDR3 DNA is TGTGCCAGTAGTATGGGGACAGGGGTAACTGAAGCTTTCTTT.